This T cell receptor (beta chain) is drawn from a study of shared clonotypes between healthy human individuals. Points from the study as a whole: Donors were few, which limited the genetic and exposure-history diversity represented.

Note on this clone: Its antigen remains unknown.

Profiling relied on immunoSEQ multiplex PCR, and the TCRdb table lists in-frame clones only, not all of them. This repertoire shows roughly 76,000 clones, 62% found once; its top ten account for roughly 56%. Germline assignment: CDR1 GTSNPN and CDR2 SVGIG (reference sequence). Trimming left V 4 bases short and J 6 bases short, with 25 bases between. This CDR3 contains 16 residues. The genes are TRBV30 and TRBJ2-7; the D call may be TRBD1 or TRBD2 (5 bases each). The sequence derives from a man aged 25 to 45 in good health. Material: memory CD8+ T cells sorted from blood. Subset: CD45RO+ cells pooled with CCR7-negative TemRA cells. This CDR3 reads CAWTLSGRSTRLEQYF. The CDR3 bases are TGTGCCTGGACCCTTTCGGGACGTTCGACCCGACTCGAGCAGTACTTC.